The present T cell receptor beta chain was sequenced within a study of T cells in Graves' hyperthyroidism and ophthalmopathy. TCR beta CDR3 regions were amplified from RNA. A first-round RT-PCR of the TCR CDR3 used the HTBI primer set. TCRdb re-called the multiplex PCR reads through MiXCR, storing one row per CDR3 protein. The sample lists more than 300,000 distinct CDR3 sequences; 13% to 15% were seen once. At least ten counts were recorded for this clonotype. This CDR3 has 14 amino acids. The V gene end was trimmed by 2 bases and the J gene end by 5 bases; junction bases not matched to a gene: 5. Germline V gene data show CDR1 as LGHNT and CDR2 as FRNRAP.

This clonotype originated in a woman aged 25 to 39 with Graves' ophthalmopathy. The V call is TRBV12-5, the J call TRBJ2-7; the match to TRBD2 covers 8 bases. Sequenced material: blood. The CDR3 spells CASGLKAGGDEQYF. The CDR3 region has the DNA TGTGCTAGTGGTTTGAAGGCGGGGGGCGACGAGCAGTACTTC.